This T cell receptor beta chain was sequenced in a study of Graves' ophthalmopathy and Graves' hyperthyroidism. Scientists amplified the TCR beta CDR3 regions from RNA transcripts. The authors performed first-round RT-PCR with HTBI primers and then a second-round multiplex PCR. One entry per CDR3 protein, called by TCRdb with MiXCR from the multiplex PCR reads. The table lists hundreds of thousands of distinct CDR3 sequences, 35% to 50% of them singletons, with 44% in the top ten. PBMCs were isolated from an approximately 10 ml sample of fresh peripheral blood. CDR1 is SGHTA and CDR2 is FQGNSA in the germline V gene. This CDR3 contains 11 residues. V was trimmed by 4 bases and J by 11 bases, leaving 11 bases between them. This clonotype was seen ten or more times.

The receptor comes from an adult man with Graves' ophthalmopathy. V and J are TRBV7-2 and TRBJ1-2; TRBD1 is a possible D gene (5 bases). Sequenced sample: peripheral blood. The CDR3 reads CASSSRTRYTF. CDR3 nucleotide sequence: TGTGCCAGCAGCTCGAGGACAAGATACACCTTC. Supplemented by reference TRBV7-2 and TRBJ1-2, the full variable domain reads GAGVSQSPSNKVTEKGKDVELRCDPISGHTALYWYRQSLGQGLEFLIYFQGNSAPDKSGLPSDRFSAERTGGSVSTLTIQRTQQEDSAVYLCASSSRTRYTFGSGTRLTVV.